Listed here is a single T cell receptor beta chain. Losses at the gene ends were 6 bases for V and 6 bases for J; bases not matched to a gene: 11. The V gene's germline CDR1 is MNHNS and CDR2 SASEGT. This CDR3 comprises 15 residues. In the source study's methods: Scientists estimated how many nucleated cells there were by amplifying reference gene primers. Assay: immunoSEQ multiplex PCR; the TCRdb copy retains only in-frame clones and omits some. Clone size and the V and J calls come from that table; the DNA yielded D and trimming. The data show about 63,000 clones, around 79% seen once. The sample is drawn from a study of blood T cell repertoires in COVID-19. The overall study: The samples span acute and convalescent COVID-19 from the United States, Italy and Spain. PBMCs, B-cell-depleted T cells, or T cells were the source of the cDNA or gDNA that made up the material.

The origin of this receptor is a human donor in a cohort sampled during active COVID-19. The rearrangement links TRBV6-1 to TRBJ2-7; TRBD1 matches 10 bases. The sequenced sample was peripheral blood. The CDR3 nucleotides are TGTGCCAGCAGGAATACCGGGACAGGGGCTGCCGAGCAGTACTTC. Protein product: CASRNTGTGAAEQYF.